This record covers a single T cell receptor (beta chain). The data were obtained in a study of blood T cell repertoires in COVID-19. Looking at the study overall: Samples of COVID-19 (acute and convalescent) were obtained from the United States, Italy and Spain. Nucleic acid was either cDNA or gDNA, and it came from T cells, B-cell-depleted T cells, or PBMCs.

V dropped 10 bases and J dropped 5 bases, with 14 bases sitting between them. The CDR3 runs 12 residues. Germline V CDR1 and CDR2: ENHRY, SYGVKD. The authors' processing: Amplification from reference gene primers served as the basis for estimated nucleated cell counts. Clones were sequenced by immunoSEQ multiplex PCR, and TCRdb holds only the in-frame ones, with some missing. D and trimming come from the DNA, and the V and J calls and clone size come from that table. This sample has roughly 150,000 clones, with 80% found just once. Material for sequencing was peripheral blood. The V and J genes are TRBV10-3 and TRBJ1-1, with D unresolved. The TCR sequence derives from a woman aged 45-59 years with acute or convalescent COVID-19. DNA for the CDR3: TGTGCCACCCGGGGTGGGGAAACTGAAGCTTTCTTT. Protein product: CATRGGETEAFF.